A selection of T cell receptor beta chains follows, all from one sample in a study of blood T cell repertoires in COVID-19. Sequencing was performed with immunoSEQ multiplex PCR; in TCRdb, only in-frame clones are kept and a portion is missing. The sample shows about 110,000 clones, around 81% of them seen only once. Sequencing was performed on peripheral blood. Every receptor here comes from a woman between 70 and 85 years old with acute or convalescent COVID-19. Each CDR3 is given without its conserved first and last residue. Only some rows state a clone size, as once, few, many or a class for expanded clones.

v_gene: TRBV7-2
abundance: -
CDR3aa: ASSFFGTRSSPLH

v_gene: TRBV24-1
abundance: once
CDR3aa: ATSTGGPYNEQF

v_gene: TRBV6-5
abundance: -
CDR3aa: ASSYIPGGEQF

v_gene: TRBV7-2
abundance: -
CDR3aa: ASSPTRLAGRSLQETQY

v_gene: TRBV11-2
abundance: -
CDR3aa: ASSLTGTGVYNEQF

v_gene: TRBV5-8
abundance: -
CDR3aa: ASSQYFGNGYT

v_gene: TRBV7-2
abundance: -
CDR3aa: ASTSDISGVNSPLH

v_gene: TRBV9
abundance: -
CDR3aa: ASSVSEGRTNEKLF

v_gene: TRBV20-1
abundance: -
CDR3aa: SAKGVKYDF

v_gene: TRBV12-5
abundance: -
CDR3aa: ASGLGQGQETQY

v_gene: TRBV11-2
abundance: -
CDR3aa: ASSWTYKETQY

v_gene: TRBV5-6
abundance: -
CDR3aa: ASTSFAGGQETQY

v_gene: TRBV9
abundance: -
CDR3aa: ASSVQAGGRAGELF

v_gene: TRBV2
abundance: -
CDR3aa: ASSVQSLAKNIQY

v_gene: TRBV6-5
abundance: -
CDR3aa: ASSYGQGPGELF

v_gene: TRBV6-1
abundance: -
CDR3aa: ASSEGWTGDGYT

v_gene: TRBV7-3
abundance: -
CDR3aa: ASSLGSVGGLSSEAF

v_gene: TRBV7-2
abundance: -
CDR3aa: ASSKPQGFGYGYT

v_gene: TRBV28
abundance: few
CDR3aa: ASSAGSRGNTIY

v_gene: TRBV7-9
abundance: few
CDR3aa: ASSPYLTTRVREQY

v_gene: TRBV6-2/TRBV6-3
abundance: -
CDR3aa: ASSQGGELF

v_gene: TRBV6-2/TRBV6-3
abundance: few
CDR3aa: ASSPRGLAGTGELF